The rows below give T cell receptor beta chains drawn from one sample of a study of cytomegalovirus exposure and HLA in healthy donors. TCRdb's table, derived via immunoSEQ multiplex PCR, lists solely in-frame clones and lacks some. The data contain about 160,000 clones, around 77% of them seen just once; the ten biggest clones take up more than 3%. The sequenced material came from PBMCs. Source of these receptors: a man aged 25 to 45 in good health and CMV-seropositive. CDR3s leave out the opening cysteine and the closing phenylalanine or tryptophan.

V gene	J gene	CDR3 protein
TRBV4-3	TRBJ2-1	ASSQGLGQAFYNEQF
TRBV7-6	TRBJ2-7	ASSESRDSYEQY
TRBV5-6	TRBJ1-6	ASSFQGANSPLH
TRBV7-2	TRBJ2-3	ASSLARLAGGPYTQY
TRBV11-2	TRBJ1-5	ASSSGQGGVQPQH
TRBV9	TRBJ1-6	ASSVDPGGHNSPLH
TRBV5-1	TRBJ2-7	ASSYGDRGYEQY
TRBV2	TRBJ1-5	ASSTGLTVVSNQPQH
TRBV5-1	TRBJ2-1	ASSWGSSGGVNEQF
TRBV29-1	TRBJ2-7	SAGLAGGSYEQY
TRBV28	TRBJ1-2	ASSLLAGNYGYT
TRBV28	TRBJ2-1	ASHGGDLSYNEQF
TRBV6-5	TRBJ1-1	ASSSTSGSQAF
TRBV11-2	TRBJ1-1	ASSLQGVITEAF
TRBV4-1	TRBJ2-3	ASSHLKRYRDRGSDTQY
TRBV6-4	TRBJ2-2	ASSQDRANTGELF
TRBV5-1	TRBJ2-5	ASSLVGTAGETQY
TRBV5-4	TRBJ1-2	ASRTGTGGYGYT
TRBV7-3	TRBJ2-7	ASSFSGGPSTGFYEQY
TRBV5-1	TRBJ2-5	ASSLPQGRQETQY
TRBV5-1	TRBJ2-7	ASSFVTGGEEQY
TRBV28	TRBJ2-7	ASSFNRGYEQY
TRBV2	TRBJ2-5	ASSGRGGQETQY
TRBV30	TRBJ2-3	AWRGGAGSTASTDTQY
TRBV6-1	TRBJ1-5	ASTPDRDNQPQH
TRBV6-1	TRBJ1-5	ASSEDRGNQPQH
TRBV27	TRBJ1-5	ASRSGGAGNQPQH
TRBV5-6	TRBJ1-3	ASSLGTVSGNTIY
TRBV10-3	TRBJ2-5	AISDGGETQY
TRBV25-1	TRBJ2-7	ASNGQGSSSYEQY
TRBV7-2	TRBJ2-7	ASSIGTSGGAGYEQY
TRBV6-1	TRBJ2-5	ASSTPGTQY
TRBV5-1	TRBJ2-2	ASSLDRGDTGELF
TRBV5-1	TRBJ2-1	ASSLGTSGGAYNEQF
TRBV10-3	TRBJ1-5	ATGGAGKLQPQH
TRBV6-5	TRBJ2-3	ASSEGQGSDTQY
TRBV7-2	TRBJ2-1	ASSLTSRSYNEQF
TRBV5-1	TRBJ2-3	ASSFAGGPDTQY
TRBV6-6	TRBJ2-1	ASSGGNEQF
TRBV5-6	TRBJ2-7	ASSLGPGVTYEQY
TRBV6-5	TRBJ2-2	ASRVRTGSTGELF
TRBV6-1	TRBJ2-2	ASSEGTDTGELF
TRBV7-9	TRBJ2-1	ASSPIGGGYYNEQF
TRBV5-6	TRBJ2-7	ASSSTGLYEQY
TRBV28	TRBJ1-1	ASSLVQGNTEAF
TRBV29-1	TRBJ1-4	SVEGGPNEKLF
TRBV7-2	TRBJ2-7	ASSPRQSQGGGKQY
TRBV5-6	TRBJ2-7	ASSEQGAVMSYEQY
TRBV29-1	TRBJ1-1	SVEKGTRTAF
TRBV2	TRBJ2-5	ASSDDRSQTQY
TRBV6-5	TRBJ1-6	ASSYELNSPLH
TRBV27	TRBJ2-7	ASSPGGRTYEQY
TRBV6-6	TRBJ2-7	ASTALQGYEQY
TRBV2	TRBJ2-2	ASSQEANTGELF